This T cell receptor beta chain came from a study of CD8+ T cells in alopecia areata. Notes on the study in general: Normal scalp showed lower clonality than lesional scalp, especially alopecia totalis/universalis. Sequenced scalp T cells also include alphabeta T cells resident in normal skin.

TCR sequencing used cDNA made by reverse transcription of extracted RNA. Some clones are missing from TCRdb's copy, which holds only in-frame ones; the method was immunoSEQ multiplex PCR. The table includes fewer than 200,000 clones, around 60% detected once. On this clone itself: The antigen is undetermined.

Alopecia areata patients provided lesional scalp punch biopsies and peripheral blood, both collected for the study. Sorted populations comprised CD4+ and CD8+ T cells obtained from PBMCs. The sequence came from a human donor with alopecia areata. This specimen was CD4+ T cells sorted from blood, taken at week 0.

CDR3 in DNA: TGTGCCAGCTCACCTTACCGATCGACCGCCGAGTGGGCCTACGAGCAGTACTTC. Amino acid sequence: CASSPYRSTAEWAYEQYF. The chain couples TRBV18 to TRBJ2-7; D gene unclear. Per germline, CDR1 KGHSH and CDR2 LQKENI. The V end was cut by 3 bases, the J end by 2 bases, with 23 bases between. The CDR3 is made up of 18 amino acids.